This T cell receptor beta chain was found in a study of T cells after yellow fever vaccination. This clonotype showed up just a few times. Template switching with 5'RACE generated the TCR cDNA and added a universal primer site and UMIs. One entry per CDR3 protein, called by TCRdb with MiXCR from the 5' RACE reads. The table lists about 320,000 distinct CDR3 sequences, roughly 10% of them singletons. The CDR3 contains 14 residues. Germline-derived CDR1 and CDR2 are MDHEN and SYDVKM. J lost 1 base, V lost 4 bases, and 3 bases had no gene match. The source is a man younger than 35 who received the YFV17D yellow fever vaccine. Sequencing was performed on CD4+ T cells sorted from PBMCs, taken 45 days after the yellow fever booster vaccination. The chain combines TRBV28 with TRBJ2-7; the match to TRBD1 covers 8 bases. The CDR3 is CASSSRGLSYEQYV. CDR3 sequence (DNA): TGTGCCAGCAGTTCCAGGGGGCTGTCCTACGAGCAGTACGTC.